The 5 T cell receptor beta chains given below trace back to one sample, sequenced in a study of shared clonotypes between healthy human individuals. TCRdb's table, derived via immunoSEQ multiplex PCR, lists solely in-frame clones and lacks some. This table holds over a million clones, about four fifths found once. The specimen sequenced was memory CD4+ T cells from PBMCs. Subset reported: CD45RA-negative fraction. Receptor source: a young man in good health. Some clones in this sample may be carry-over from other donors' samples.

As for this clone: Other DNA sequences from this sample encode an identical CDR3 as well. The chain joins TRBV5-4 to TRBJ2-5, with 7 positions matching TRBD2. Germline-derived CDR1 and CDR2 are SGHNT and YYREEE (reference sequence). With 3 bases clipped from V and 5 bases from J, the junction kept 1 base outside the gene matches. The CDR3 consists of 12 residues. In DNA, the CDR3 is TGTGCCAGCAGCTCGCGGGGGGAGACCCAGTACTTC. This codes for CASSSRGETQYF.

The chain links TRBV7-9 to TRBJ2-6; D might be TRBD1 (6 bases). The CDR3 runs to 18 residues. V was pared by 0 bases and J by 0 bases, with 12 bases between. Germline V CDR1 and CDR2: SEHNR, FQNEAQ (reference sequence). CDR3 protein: CASSLAGQKSSGANVLTF. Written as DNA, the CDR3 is TGTGCCAGCAGCTTAGCCGGACAGAAGAGCTCTGGGGCCAACGTCCTGACTTTC.

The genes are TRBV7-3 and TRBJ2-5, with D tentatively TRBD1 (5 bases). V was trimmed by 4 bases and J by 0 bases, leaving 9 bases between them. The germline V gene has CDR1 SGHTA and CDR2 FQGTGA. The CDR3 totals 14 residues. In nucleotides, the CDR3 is TGTGCCAGCAGCTCCGCGACAGACCAAGAGACCCAGTACTTC. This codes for CASSSATDQETQYF.

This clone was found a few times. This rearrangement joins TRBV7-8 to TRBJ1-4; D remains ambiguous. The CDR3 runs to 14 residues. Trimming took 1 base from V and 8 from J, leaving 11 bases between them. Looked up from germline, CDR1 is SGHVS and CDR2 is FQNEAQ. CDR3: CASSLGQPGEKLFF. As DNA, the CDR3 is TGTGCCAGCAGCTTAGGCCAACCCGGGGAAAAACTGTTTTTT.

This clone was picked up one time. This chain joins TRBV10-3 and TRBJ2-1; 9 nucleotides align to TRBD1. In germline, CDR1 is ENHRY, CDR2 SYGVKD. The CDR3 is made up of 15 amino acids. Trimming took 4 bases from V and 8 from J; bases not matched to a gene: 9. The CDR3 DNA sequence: TGTGCCATCAGTGGGGCGGGACAGGGACTCGATGAGCAGTTCTTC. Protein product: CAISGAGQGLDEQFF.